Listed here is a single TCR beta chain. The antigen remains unidentified. The data belong to a study of cytomegalovirus exposure and HLA in healthy donors. Study overall: There were about 85 million unique TCRs (from HLA-typed donors) in an early data release.

Overall study findings and caveats: A further, later analysis showed that HLA-associated TCR beta chains (compared with equally common others) were more clonally expanded.

PCR involved 60 Vbeta and 13 Jbeta primers. Some clones are missing from TCRdb's copy, which holds only in-frame ones; the method was immunoSEQ multiplex PCR. The data hold under 200,000 clones, with 80% to 85% observed a single time. Healthy bone marrow donors supplied every sample. This sequence was found in a human donor in good health. The material sequenced was PBMCs.

This CDR3 reads CASSPETGVYEQYF. CDR3 coding DNA: TGTGCCAGCAGCCCGGAGACAGGGGTCTACGAGCAGTACTTC. This chain connects TRBV6-6 to TRBJ2-7, with TRBD1 matching 8 bases. J was trimmed by 3 bases and V by 6 bases; bases with no gene match: 7. CDR3 length: 14 residues. CDR1 and CDR2 (germline): MNHNY, SVGAGI (reference sequence).